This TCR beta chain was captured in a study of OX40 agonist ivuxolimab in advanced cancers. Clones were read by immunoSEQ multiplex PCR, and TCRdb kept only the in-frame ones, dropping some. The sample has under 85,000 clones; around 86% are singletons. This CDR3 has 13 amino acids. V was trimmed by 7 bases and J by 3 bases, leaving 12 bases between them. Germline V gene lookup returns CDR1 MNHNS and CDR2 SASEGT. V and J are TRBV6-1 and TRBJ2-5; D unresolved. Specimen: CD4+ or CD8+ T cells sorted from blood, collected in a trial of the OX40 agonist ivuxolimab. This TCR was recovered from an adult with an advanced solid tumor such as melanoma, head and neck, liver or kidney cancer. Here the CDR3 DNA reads TGTGCCAGCACTTCCCCCCTTAAAGAGACCCAGTACTTC. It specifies CASTSPLKETQYF.